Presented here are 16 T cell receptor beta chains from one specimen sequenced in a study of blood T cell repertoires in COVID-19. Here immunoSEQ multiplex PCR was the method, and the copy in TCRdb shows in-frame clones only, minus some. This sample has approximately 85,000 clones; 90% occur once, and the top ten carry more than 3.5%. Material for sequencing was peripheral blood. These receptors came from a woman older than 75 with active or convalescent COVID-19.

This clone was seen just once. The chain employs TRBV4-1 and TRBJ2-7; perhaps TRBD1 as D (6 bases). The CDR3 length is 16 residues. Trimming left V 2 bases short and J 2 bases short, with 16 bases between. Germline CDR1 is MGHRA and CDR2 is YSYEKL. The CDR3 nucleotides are TGCGCCAGCAGCCAACCCCCAGGACAGTCCCCCTACGAGCAGTACTTC. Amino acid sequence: CASSQPPGQSPYEQYF.

DNA for the CDR3: TGTGCCAGCAGCACCGCCGGTCGAGGGAATGCCGAGCAGTACTTC. Protein: CASSTAGRGNAEQYF. The chain combines TRBV11-2 with TRBJ2-7; D might be TRBD2 (5 bases). This CDR3 is built from 15 residues. In germline, CDR1 is SGHAT, CDR2 FQNNGV. Trimming stripped 5 bases from V and 6 bases from J, with 20 bases between.

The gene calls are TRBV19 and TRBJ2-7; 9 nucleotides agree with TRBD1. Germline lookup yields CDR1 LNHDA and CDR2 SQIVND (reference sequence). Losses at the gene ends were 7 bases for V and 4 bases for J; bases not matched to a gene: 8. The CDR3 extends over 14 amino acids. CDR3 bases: TGTGCCAGTAAGGTCGGGACAGGGACTTACGAGCAGTACTTC. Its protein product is CASKVGTGTYEQYF.

In DNA form, the CDR3 reads TGTGCCTGGAGTCCCCGTAGAGGCAGGGATAGCAATCAGCCCCAGCATTTT. Its protein product is CAWSPRRGRDSNQPQHF. The chain combines TRBV30 with TRBJ1-5, with D maybe TRBD1 (5 bases). Trimming left V 2 bases short and J 0 bases short, with 17 bases between. Germline CDR1 and CDR2: GTSNPN and SVGIG (reference sequence). This CDR3 region has 17 residues.

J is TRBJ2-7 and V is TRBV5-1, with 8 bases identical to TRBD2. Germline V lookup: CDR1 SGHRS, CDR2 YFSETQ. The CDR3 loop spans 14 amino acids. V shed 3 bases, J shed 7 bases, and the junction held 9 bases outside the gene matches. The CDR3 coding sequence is TGCGCCAGCAGCTCTACCAGCGGGAGATATGAGCAGTACTTC. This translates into CASSSTSGRYEQYF.

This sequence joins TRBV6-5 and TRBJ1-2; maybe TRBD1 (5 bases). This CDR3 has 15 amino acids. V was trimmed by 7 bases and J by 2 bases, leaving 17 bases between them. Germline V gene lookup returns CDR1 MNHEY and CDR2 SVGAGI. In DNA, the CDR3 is TGTGCCAGCATCCCGACCGGGACTTCCAACTATGGCTACACCTTC. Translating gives CASIPTGTSNYGYTF.

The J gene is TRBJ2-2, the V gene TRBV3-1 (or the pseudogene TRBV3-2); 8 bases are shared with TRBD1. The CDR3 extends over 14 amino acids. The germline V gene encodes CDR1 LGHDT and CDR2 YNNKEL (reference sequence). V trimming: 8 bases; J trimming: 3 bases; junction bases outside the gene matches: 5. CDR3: CASQDREDTGELFF. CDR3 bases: TGTGCCAGCCAGGACAGGGAGGACACCGGGGAGCTGTTTTTT.

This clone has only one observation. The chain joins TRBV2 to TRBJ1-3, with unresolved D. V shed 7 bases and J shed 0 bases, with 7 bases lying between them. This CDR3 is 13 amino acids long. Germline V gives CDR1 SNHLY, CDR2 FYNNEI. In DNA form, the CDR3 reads TGTGCCAGCACAACAGACTCTGGAAACACCATATATTTT. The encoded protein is CASTTDSGNTIYF.

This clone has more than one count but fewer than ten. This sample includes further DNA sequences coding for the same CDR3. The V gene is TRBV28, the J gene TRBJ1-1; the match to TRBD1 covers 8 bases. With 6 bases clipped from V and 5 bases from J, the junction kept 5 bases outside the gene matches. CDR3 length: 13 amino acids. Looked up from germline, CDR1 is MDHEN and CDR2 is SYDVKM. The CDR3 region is CASRIQGVTEAFF. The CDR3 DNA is TGTGCCAGCAGAATACAGGGGGTGACTGAAGCTTTCTTT.

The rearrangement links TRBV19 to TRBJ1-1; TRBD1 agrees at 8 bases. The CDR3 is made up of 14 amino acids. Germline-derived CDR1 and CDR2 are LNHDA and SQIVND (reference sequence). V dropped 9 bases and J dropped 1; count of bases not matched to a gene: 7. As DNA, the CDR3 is TGTGCCAGCGGCATCCAGGGGGCGAACACTGAAGCTTTCTTT. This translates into CASGIQGANTEAFF. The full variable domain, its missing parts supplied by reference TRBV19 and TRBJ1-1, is DGGITQSPKYLFRKEGQNVTLSCEQNLNHDAMYWYRQDPGQGLRLIYYSQIVNDFQKGDIAEGYSVSREKKESFPLTVTSAQKNPTAFYLCASGIQGANTEAFFGQGTRLTVV.

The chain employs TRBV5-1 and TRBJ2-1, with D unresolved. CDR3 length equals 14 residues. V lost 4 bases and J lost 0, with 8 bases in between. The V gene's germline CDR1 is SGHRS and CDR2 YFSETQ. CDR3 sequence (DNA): TGCGCCAGCAGCGTGAGAAACTCCTACAATGAGCAGTTCTTC. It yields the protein CASSVRNSYNEQFF.

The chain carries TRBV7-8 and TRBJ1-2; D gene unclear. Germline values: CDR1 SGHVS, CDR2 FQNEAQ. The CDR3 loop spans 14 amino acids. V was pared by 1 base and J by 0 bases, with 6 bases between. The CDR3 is CASSLGRTNYGYTF. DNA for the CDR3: TGTGCCAGCAGCTTAGGCAGGACTAACTATGGCTACACCTTC.

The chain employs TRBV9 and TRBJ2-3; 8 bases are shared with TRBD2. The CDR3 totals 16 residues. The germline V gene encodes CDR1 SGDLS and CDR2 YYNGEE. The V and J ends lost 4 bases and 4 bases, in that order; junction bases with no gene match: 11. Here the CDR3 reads CASSFVAGSQPDTQYF. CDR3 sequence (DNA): TGTGCCAGCAGCTTTGTAGCGGGAAGTCAGCCAGATACGCAGTATTTT. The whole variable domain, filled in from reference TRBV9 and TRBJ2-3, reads DSGVTQTPKHLITATGQRVTLRCSPRSGDLSVYWYQQSLDQGLQFLIQYYNGEERAKGNILERFSAQQFPDLHSELNLSSLELGDSALYFCASSFVAGSQPDTQYFGPGTRLTVL.

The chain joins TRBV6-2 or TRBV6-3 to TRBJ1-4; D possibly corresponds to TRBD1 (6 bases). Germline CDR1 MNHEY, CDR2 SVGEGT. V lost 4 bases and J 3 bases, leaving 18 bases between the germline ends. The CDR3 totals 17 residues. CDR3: CASSFSGTTGPNEKLFF. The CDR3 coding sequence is TGTGCCAGCAGTTTCTCGGGGACAACTGGGCCTAATGAAAAACTGTTTTTT.

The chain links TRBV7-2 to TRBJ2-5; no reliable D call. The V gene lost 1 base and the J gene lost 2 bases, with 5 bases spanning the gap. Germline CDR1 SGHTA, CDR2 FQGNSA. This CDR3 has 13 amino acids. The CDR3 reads CASSLDSQETQYF. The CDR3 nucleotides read TGTGCCAGCAGCTTAGACAGTCAAGAGACCCAGTACTTC.

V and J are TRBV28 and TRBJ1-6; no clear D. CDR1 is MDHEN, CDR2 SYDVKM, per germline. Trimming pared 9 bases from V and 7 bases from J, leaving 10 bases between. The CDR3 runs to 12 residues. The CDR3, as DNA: TGTGCCAGTTTCAGTACCAATTCACCCCTCCACTTT. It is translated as CASFSTNSPLHF.